What follows is one T cell receptor (beta chain) and its context. What it recognizes is unknown. The junction departs from the called germline gene at one end, perhaps through a read error. This sample was included in a study of tumor-infiltrating lymphocytes in primary liver carcinoma. Broader study findings: Found in all five tumor regions were only about 7.5-25% of top clones.

The researchers produced TCR beta cDNA from around 0.5 ug total RNA with a constant-region primer. Generation of the TCR beta libraries relied on three nested multiplex PCR rounds using slightly modified ARM-PCR. Each of the first two PCR rounds ran roughly 9 cycles with TRBV1-TRBV30 forward and C-beta reverse primers. MiXCR, run by TCRdb on the multiplex PCR reads, gives a single entry per CDR3 protein. The sample contains approximately 73,000 distinct CDR3 sequences, about 72% of which appear only once. The CDR3 length is 16 residues. Total RNA and DNA came together from around 20-30 mg of bulk tissue without cell sorting. Those sampled were patients whose primary liver carcinoma was treated by surgical resection. Every tumor sample held more than 85% viable tumor cells.

The chain employs TRBV12-3 or TRBV12-4 and TRBJ1-1, with 10 bases that match TRBD1. Sequenced sample: liver tumor tissue from sampling region 4. The subset: tumor region T4, right-lateral pole. This clonotype originated in a man between 35 and 55 years old with primary liver carcinoma and hepatitis B virus infection. CDR3 loop: CTSSLGPGQGRPEVFF. The CDR3 DNA follows: TGTACCAGCAGTTTAGGTCCGGGACAGGGGAGGCCTGAAGTTTTCTTT.